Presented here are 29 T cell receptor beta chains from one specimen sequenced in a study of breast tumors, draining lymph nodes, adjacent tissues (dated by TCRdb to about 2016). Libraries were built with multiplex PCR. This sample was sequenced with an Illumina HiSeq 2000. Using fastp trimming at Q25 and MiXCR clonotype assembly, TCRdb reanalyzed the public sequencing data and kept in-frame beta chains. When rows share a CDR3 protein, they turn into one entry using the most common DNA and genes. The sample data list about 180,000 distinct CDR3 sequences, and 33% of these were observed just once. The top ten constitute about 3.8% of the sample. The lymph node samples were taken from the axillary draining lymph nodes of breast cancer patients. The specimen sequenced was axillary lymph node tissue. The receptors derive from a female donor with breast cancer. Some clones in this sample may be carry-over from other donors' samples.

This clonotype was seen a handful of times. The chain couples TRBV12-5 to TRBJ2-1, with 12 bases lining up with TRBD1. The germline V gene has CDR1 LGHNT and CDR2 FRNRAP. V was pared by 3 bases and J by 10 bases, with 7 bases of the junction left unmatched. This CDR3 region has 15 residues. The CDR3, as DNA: TGTGCTAGTGGTTTCCCGGGACAGGGGGCGCGAGAGCAGTTCTTC. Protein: CASGFPGQGAREQFF.

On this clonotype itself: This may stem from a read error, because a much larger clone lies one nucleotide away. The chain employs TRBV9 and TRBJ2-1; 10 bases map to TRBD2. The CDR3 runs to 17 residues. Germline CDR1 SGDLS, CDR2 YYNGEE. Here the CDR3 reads CAISAGGLATLYTEQFF. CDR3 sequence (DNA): TGTGCCATCAGCGCTGGGGGACTAGCGACCCTCTACACTGAGCAGTTCTTC.

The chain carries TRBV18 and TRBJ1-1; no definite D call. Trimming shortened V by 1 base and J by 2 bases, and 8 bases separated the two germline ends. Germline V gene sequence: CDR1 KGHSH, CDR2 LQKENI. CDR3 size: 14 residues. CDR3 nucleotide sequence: TGTGCCAGCTCACCACTCGACACCAACACTGAAGCTTTCTTT. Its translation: CASSPLDTNTEAFF.

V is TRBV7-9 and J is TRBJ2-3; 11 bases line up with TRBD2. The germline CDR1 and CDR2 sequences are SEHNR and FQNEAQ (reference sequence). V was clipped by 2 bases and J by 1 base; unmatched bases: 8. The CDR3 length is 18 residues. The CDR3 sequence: CASSLILAGGTGTDTQYF. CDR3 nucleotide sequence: TGTGCCAGCAGCTTAATCCTAGCGGGGGGAACCGGCACAGATACGCAGTATTTT.

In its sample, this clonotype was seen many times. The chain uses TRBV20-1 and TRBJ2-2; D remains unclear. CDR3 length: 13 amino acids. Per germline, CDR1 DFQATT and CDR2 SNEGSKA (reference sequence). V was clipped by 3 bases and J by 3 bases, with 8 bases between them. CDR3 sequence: CSASLLYTGELFF. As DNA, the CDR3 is TGCAGTGCTAGTCTTCTATACACCGGGGAGCTGTTTTTT.

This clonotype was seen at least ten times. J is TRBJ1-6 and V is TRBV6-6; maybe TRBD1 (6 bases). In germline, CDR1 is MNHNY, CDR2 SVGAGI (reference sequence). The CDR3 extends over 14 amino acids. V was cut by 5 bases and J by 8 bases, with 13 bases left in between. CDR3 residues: CASSLRGGDSPLHF. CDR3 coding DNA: TGTGCCAGCAGTCTCAGGGGAGGGGATTCACCCCTCCACTTT.

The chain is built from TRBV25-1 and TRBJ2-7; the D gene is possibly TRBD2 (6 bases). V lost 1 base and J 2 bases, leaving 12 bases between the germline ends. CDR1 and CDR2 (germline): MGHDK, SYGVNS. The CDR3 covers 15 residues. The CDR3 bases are TGTGCCAGCAGTGAATTCGTGGGGGGTACCTACGAGCAGTACTTC. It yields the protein CASSEFVGGTYEQYF.

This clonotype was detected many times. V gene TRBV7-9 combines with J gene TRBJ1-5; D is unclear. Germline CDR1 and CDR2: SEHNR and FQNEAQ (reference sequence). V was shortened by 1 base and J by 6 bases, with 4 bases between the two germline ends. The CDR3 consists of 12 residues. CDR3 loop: CASSLDFQPQHF. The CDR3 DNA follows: TGTGCCAGCAGCTTAGACTTTCAGCCCCAGCATTTT. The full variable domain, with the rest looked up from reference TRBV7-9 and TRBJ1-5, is DTGVSQNPRHKITKRGQNVTFRCDPISEHNRLYWYRQTLGQGPEFLTYFQNEAQLEKSRLLSDRFSAERPKGSFSTLEIQRTEQGDSAMYLCASSLDFQPQHFGDGTRLSIL.

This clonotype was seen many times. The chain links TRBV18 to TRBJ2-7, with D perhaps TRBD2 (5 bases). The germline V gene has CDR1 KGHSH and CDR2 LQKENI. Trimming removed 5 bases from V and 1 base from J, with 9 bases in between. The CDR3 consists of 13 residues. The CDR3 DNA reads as TGTGCCAGCTCAGGACTGAATTCCTACGAGCAGTACTTC. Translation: CASSGLNSYEQYF.

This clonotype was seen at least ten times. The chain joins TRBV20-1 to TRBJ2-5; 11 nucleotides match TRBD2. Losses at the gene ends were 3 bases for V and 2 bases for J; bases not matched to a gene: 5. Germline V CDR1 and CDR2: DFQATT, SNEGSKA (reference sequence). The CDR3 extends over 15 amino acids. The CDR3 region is CSASWLAGGQETQYF. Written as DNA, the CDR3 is TGCAGTGCTAGTTGGCTAGCGGGGGGACAAGAGACCCAGTACTTC.

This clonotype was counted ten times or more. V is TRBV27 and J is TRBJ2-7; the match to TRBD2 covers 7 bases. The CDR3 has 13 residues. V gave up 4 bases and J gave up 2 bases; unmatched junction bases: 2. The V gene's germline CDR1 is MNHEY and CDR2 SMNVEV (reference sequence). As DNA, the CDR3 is TGTGCCAGCAGTTGGGCGGGGGCCTACGAGCAGTACTTC. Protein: CASSWAGAYEQYF.

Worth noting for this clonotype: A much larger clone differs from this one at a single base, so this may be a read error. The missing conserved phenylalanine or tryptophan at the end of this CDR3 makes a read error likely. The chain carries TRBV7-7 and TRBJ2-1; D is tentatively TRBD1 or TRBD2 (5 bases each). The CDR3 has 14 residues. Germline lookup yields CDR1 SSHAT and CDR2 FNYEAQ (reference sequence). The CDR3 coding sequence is TGTGCTAGCAGCTTAGGTCCCGGGGCTGATGAGCAGTTCCTC. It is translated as CASSLGPGADEQFL.

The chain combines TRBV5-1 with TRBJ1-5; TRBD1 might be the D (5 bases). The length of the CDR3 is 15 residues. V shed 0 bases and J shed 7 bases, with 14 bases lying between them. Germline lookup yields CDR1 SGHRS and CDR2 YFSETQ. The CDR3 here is CASSLERGNEQPQHF. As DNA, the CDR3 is TGCGCCAGCAGCTTGGAGCGGGGCAATGAGCAGCCCCAGCATTTT.

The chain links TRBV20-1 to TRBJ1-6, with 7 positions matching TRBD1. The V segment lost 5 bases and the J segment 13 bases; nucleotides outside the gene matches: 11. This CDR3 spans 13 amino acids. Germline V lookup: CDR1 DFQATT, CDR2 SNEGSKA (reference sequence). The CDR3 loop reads CSAGGDSNQPLHF. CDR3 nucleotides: TGCAGTGCTGGGGGGGACAGCAATCAGCCCCTCCACTTT.

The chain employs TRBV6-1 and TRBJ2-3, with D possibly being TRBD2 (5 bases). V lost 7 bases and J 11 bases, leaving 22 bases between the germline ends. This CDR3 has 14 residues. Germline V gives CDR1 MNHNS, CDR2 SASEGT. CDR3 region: CASTREGTNDEQYF. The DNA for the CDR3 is TGTGCCAGCACCCGAGAGGGAACCAACGACGAGCAGTATTTT.

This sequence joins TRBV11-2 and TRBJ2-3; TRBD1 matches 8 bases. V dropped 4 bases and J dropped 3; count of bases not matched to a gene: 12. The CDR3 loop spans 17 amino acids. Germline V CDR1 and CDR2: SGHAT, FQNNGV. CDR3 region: CASSCQGAAVGTDTQYF. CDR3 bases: TGTGCCAGCAGCTGCCAGGGGGCGGCCGTGGGGACAGATACGCAGTATTTT.

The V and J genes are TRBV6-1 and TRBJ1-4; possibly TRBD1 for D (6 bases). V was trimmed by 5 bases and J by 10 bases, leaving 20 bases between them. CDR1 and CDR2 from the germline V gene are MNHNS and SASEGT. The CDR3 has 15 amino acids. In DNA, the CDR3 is TGTGCCAGCAGTCTAAGGGGGGCTTTGGAGTTAAAACTGTTTTTT. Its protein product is CASSLRGALELKLFF.

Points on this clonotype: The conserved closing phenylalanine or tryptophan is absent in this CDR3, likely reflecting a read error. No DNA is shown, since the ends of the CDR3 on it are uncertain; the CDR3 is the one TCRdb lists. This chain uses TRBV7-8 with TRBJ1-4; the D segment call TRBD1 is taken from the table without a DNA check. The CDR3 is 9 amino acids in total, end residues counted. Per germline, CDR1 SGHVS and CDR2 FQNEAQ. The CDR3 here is CASSQDRAI.

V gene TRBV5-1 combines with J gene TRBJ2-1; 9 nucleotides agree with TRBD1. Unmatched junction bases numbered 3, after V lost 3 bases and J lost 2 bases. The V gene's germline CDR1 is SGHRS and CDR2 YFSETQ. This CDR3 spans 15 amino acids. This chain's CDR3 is CASSWTGDTYNEQFF. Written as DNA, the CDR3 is TGCGCCAGCAGCTGGACAGGGGATACCTACAATGAGCAGTTCTTC.

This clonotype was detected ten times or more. The CDR3 region has the DNA TGTGCCAGCATGCGCGCAGATACCTACGAGCAGTACTTC. This encodes CASMRADTYEQYF. The rearrangement links TRBV3-1 to TRBJ2-7; D call uncertain. Between the trimmed V and J ends, which lost 7 bases and 2 bases, there was a span of 12 bases. CDR3 length equals 13 residues. The germline gives CDR1 LGHDT, CDR2 YNNKEL (reference sequence).

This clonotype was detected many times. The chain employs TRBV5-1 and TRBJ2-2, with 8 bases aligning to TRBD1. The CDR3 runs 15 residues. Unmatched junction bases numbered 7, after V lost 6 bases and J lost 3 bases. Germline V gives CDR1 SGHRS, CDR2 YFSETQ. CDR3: CASTKTGADTGELFF. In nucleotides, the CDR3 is TGCGCCAGCACAAAGACAGGGGCGGACACCGGGGAGCTGTTTTTT.

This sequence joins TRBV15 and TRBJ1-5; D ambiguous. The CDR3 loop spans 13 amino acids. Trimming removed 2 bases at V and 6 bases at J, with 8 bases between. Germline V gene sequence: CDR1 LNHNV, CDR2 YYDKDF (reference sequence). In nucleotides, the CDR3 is TGTGCCACCAGCAGATTCACAAGTCAGCCCCAGCATTTT. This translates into CATSRFTSQPQHF.

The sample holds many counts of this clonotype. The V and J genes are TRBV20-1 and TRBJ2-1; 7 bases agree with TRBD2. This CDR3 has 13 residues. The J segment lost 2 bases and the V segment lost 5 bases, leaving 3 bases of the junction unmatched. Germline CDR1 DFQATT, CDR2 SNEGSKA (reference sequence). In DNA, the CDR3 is TGCAGTGCTCTAGCGGACACCTACAATGAGCAGTTCTTC. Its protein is CSALADTYNEQFF.

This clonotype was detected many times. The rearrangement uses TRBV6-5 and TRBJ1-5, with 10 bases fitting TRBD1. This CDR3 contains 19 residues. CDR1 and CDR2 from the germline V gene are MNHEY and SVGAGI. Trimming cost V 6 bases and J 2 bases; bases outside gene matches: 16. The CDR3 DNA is TGTGCCAGCAGCCCCGCCCCCGGGACAGGGGTCTTCGGCAATCAGCCCCAGCATTTT. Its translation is CASSPAPGTGVFGNQPQHF.

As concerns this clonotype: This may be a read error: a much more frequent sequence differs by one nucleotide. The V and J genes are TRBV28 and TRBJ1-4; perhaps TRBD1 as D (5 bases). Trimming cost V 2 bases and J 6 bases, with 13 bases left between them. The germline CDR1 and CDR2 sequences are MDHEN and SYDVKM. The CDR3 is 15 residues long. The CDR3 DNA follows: TGTGCCAGCAGTTTAATGAGGGGAAGCGATGAAAAACTGTTTTTT. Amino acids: CASSLMRGSDEKLFF.

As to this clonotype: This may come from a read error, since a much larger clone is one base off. CDR3 amino acids: CAGSHGTSSYEQYF. CDR3 coding DNA: TGTGCCGGCAGTCACGGGACTAGCTCCTACGAGCAGTACTTC. The chain employs TRBV6-5 and TRBJ2-7; 8 positions agree with TRBD2. The CDR3 contains 14 residues. Germline assignment: CDR1 MNHEY and CDR2 SVGAGI.

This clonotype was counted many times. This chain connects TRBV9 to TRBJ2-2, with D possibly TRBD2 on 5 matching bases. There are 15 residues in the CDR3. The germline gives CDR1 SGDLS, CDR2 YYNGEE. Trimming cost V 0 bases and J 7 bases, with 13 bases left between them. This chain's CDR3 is CASSVGESSGGELFF. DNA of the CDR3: TGTGCCAGCAGCGTAGGAGAGAGCAGCGGCGGGGAGCTGTTTTTT.

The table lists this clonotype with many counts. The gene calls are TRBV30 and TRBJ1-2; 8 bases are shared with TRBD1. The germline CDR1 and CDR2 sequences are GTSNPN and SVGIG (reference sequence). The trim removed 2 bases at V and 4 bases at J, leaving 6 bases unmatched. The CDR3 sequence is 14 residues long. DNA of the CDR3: TGTGCCTGGAGTACAGGGGGAACCTTCTATGGCTACACCTTC. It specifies CAWSTGGTFYGYTF.

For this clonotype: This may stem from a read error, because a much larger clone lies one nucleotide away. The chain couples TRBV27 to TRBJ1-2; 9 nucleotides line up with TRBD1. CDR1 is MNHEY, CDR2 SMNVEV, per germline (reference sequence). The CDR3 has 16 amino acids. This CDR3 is CAGSLSGQGGKNGYTF. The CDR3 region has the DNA TGTGCCGGCAGTTTATCGGGACAGGGAGGGAAAAATGGCTACACCTTC.